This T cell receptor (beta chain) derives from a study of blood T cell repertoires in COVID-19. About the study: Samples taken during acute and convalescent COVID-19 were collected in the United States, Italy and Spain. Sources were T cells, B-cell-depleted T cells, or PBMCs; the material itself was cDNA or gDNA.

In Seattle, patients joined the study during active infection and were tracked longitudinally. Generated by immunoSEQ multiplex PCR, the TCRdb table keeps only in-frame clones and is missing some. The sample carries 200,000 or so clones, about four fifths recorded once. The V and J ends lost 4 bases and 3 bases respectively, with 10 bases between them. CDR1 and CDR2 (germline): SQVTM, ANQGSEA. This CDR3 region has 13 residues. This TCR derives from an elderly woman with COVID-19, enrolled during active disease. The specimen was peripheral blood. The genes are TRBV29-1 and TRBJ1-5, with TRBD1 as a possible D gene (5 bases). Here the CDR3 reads CSVGAGNNQPQHF. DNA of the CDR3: TGCAGCGTTGGGGCAGGGAACAATCAGCCCCAGCATTTT.